This T cell receptor (beta chain) is from a study of CD8+ T cells in alopecia areata. Extraction of RNA preceded its reverse transcription into cDNA, which served as the sequencing template. Sequencing used immunoSEQ multiplex PCR; TCRdb keeps in-frame clones, though not all of them. The data show some 120,000 clones, around 48% seen once. CDR3 size: 16 residues. V was shortened by 0 bases and J by 1 base, with 12 bases between the two germline ends. CDR1 SGDLS and CDR2 YYNGEE come from the germline V gene. The authors sorted CD4+ and CD8+ T cells from PBMCs. The sample comprised NKG2D-low CD8+ T cells sorted from blood. The chain couples TRBV9 to TRBJ2-3; D possibly matches TRBD1 or TRBD2 (6 bases each). The sequence was obtained from a human donor with alopecia areata. The CDR3 spells CASSVEPGARTDTQYF. The CDR3, as DNA: TGTGCCAGCAGCGTAGAACCGGGGGCCCGCACAGATACGCAGTATTTT.